Below are 2 T cell receptor beta chains sequenced from a single sample in a study of blood T cell repertoires in COVID-19. TCRdb's table, derived via immunoSEQ multiplex PCR, lists solely in-frame clones and lacks some. The sample shows 100,000 or so clones, about 85% of them seen only once. The sequenced sample consisted of peripheral blood. The receptors were sampled from a man in his forties or fifties with acute or convalescent COVID-19.

The J gene is TRBJ2-3, the V gene TRBV21-1; TRBD1, the D gene given by the table, was not confirmed from the DNA. TRBV21-1 is flagged as a pseudogene. This CDR3 is 16 amino acids long. The CDR3 region has the DNA TGTGCCAGCAGCAAAGGCGACAGGGGGCGGAGAGATACGCAGTATTTT. It yields the protein CASSKGDRGRRDTQYF.

This chain uses TRBV20-1 with TRBJ2-3, with 9 nucleotides matching TRBD2. The V and J ends lost 3 bases and 0 bases, in that order; junction bases with no gene match: 1. The CDR3 sequence is 14 residues long. Germline assignment: CDR1 DFQATT and CDR2 SNEGSKA (reference sequence). CDR3 region: CSASLAGSTDTQYF. In nucleotides, the CDR3 is TGCAGTGCTAGTCTAGCGGGGAGCACAGATACGCAGTATTTT.